This TCR beta chain was captured in a study of a mutant IDH1 vaccine in newly diagnosed glioma. Whole-study findings and limits: Among all patients, vaccine-induced immune responses occurred in about 93%.

TCRdb's table, derived via immunoSEQ multiplex PCR, lists solely in-frame clones and lacks some. Found here are around 59,000 clones, 80% to 95% of them singletons; the top ten hold 2.6%. As concerns this clone: Its specificity is unknown.

Time point described: baseline, week 1 (first vaccination visit). As for treatment: pre-vaccination baseline after standard-of-care therapy. Patients carried new grade 3 or 4 IDH1-mutant astrocytomas lacking nuclear ATRX. The specimen comprised PBMCs, sampled from a glioma patient treated with radiotherapy, temozolomide or both. The source of this sequence is a man in his forties or fifties with glioma.

CDR3 residues: CASSAGQGVNQPQHF. CDR3 in DNA: TGTGCCAGCAGCGCAGGACAGGGAGTTAATCAGCCCCAGCATTTT. This sequence joins TRBV6-1 and TRBJ1-5; 8 bases are shared with TRBD1. The CDR3 covers 15 residues. Germline lookup yields CDR1 MNHNS and CDR2 SASEGT. The V gene end was trimmed by 6 bases and the J gene end by 4 bases; junction bases not matched to a gene: 8.